This T cell receptor (beta chain) was found in a study of blood T cell repertoires in COVID-19. Background on the study: Sites in the United States, Italy and Spain provided acute and convalescent COVID-19 samples.

The CDR3 totals 11 residues. Germline loops: CDR1 DFQATT, CDR2 SNEGSKA (reference sequence). V was shortened by 3 bases and J by 6 bases, with 7 bases between the two germline ends. Here immunoSEQ multiplex PCR was the method, and the copy in TCRdb shows in-frame clones only, minus some. The repertoire includes a few hundred thousand clones, about 87% of them detected once, and over 1.5% sits in the top ten. The source is a man in his 70s with acute or convalescent COVID-19. The chain uses TRBV20-1 and TRBJ2-3; D is perhaps TRBD2 (5 bases). The material sequenced was peripheral blood. CDR3 DNA sequence: TGCAGTGCTAGGGAGGTCGATACGCAGTATTTT. It translates to CSAREVDTQYF.